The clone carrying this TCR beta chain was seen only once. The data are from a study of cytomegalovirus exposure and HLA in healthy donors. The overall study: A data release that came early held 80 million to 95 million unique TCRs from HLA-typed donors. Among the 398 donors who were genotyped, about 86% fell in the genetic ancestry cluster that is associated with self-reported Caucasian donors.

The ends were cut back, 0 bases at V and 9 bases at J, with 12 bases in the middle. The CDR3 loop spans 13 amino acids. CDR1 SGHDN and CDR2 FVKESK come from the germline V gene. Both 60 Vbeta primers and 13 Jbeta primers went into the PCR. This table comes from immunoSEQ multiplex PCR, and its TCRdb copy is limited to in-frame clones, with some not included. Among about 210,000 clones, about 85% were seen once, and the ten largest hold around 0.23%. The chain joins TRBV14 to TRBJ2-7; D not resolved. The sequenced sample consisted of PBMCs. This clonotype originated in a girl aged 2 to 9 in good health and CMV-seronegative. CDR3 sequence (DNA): TGTGCCAGCAGCCAAGATTCCACGACTCCGCAGTACTTC. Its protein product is CASSQDSTTPQYF.